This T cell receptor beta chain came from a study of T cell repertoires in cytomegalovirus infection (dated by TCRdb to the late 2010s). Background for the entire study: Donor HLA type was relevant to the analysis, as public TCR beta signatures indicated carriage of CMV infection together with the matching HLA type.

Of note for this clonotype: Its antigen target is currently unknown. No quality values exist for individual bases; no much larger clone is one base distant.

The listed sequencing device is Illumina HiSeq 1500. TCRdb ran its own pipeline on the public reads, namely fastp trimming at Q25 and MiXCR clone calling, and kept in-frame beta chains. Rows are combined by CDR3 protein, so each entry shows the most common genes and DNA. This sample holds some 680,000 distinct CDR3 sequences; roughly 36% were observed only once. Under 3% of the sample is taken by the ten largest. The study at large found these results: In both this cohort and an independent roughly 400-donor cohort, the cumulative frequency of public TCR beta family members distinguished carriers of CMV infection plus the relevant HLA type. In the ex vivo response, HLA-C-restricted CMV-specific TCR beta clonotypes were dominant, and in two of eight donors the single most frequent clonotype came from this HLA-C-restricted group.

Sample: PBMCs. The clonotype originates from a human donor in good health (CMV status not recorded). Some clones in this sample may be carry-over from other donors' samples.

CDR3 sequence: CASSPLTGGLTGELFF. DNA sequence: TGTGCCAGCAGCCCCTTGACAGGGGGCCTCACCGGGGAGCTGTTTTTT. The sequence joins TRBV4-2 to TRBJ2-2, with 10 bases aligning to TRBD1. Reading the germline V gene gives CDR1 LGHNA and CDR2 YNFKEQ. From its cysteine to its phenylalanine, the CDR3 spans 16 amino acids. The retained sequence is limited to the CDR3, 48 bases, with the frame set at the first base. Trimming takes 4 bases off V and 4 bases off J; junction bases not matched to a gene: 6.